Only a few counts were recorded for the clone carrying this T cell receptor beta chain. MiXCR, run by TCRdb on the 5' RACE reads, gives a single entry per CDR3 protein. This table has roughly 720,000 distinct CDR3 sequences, 15% to 20% appearing once. This CDR3 is built from 15 residues. V shed 1 base and J shed 2 bases, with 9 bases lying between them. CDR1 and CDR2 from the germline V gene are SGHRS and YFSETQ. The data originate from a study of identical twins. These same data were also listed under a study on T cells expressing NK-cell markers.

The chain employs TRBV5-1 and TRBJ1-4; D possibly corresponds to TRBD1 (5 bases). This clonotype originated in a woman aged 18-29 years in good health. Sequencing used PBMCs. The CDR3 region is CASSLYPGTNEKLFF. The CDR3 nucleotides read TGCGCCAGCAGCTTGTACCCAGGGACTAATGAAAAACTGTTTTTT. The full variable domain, completed using reference TRBV5-1 and TRBJ1-4, is KAGVTQTPRYLIKTRGQQVTLSCSPISGHRSVSWYQQTPGQGLQFLFEYFSETQRNKGNFPGRFSGRQFSNSRSEMNVSTLELGDSALYLCASSLYPGTNEKLFFGSGTQLSVL.